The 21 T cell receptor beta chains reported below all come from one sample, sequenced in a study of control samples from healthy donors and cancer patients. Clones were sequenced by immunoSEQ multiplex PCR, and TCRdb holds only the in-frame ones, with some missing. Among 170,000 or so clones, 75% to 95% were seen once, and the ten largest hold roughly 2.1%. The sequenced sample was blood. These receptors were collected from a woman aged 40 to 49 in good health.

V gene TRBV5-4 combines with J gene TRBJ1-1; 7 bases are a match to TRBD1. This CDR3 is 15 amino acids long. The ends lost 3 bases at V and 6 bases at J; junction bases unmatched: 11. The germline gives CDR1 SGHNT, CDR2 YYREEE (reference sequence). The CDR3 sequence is CASSSRKTGDPEAFF. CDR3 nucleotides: TGTGCCAGCAGCTCCCGGAAAACAGGGGACCCTGAAGCTTTCTTT.

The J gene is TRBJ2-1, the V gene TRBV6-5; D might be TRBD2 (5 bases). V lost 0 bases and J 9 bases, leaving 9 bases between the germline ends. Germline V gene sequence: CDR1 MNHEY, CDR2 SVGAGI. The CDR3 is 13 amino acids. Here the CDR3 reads CASSYSAGGEQFF. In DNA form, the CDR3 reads TGTGCCAGCAGTTACTCTGCGGGCGGTGAGCAGTTCTTC.

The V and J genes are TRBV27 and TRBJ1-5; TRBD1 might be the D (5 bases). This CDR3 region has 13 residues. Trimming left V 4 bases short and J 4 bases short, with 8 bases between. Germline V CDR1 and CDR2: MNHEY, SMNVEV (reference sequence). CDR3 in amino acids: CASSYGGNQPQHF. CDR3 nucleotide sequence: TGTGCCAGCAGTTATGGGGGGAATCAGCCCCAGCATTTT.

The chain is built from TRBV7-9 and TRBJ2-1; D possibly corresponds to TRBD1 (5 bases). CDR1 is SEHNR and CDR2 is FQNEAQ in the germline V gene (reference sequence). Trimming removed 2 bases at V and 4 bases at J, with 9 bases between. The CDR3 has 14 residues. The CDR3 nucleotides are TGTGCCAGCAGCTTACAGGGTTGGTACAATGAGCAGTTCTTC. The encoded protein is CASSLQGWYNEQFF.

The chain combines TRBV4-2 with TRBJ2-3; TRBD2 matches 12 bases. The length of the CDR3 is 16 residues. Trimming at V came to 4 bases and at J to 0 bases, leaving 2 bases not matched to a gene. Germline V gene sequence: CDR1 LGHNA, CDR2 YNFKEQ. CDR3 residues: CASSRTSGGSTDTQYF. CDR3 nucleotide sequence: TGTGCCAGCAGCCGCACTAGCGGGGGGAGCACAGATACGCAGTATTTT.

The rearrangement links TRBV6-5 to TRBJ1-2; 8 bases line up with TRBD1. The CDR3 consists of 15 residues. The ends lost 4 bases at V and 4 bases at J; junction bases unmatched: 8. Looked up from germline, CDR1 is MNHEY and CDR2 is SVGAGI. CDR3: CASSSSSGGGYGYTF. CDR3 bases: TGTGCCAGCAGTTCCTCCTCAGGGGGCGGCTATGGCTACACCTTC.

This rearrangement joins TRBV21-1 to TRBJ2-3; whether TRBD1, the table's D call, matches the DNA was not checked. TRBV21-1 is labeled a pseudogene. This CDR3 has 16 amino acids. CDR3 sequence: CASSNIRQVQPDTQYF. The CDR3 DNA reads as TGTGCCAGCAGCAATATAAGACAAGTACAACCAGATACGCAGTATTTT.

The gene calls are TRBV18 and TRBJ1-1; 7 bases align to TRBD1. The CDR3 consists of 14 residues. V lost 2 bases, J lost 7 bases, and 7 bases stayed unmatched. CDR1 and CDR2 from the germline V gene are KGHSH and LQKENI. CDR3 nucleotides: TGTGCCAGCTCACCAAAGGGGGGACAGAGTGAAGCTTTCTTT. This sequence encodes CASSPKGGQSEAFF.

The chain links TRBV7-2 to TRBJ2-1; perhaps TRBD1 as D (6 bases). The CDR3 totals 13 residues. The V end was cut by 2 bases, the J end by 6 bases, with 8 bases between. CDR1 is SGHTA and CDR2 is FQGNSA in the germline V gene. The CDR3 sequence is CASSLIQGNEQFF. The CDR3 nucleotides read TGTGCCAGCAGCTTAATACAGGGCAATGAGCAGTTCTTC.

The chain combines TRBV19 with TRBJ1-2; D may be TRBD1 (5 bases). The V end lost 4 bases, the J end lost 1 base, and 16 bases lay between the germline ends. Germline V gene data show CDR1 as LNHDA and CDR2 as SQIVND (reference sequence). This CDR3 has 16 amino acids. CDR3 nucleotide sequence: TGTGCCAGTAGTACCCGCTTCGACAGCCATAACTATGGCTACACCTTC. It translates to CASSTRFDSHNYGYTF.

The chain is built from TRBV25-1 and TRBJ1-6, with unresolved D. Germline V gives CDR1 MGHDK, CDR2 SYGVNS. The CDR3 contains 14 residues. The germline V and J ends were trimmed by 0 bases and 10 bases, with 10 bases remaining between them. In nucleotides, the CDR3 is TGTGCCAGCAGTGAATACTGGGAGGGATCACCCCTCCACTTT. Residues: CASSEYWEGSPLHF. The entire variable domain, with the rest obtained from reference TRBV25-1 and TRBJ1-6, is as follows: EADIYQTPRYLVIGTGKKITLECSQTMGHDKMYWYQQDPGMELHLIHYSYGVNSTEKGDLSSESTVSRIRTEHFPLTLESARPSHTSQYLCASSEYWEGSPLHFGNGTRLTVT.

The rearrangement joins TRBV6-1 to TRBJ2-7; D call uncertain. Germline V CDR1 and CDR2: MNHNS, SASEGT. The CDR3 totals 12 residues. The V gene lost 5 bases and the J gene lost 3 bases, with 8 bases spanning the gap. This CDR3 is CASSSNDYEQYF. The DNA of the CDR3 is TGTGCCAGCAGTTCTAATGACTACGAGCAGTACTTC.

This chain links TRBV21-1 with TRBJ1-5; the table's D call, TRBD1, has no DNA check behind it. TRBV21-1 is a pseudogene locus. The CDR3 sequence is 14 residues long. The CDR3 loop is CASSKRQGARPQHF. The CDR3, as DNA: TGTGCCAGCAGCAAACGACAGGGGGCCCGGCCCCAGCATTTT.

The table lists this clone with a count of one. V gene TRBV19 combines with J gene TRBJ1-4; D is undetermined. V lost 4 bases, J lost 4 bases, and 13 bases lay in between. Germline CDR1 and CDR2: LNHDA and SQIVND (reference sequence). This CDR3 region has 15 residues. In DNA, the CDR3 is TGTGCCAGTAGTAACCCCCAAGGACTTAATGAAAAACTGTTTTTT. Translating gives CASSNPQGLNEKLFF.

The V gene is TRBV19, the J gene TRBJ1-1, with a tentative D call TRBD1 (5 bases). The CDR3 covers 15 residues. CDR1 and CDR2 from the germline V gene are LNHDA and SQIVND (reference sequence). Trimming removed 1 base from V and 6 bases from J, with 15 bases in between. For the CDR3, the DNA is TGTGCCAGTAGTATAGGCGGAGGGACGGGCCCTGAAGCTTTCTTT. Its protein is CASSIGGGTGPEAFF.

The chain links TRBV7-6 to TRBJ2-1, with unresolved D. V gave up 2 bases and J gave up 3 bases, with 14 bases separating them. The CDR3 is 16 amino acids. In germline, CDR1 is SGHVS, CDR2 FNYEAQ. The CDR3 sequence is CASSLSLQIFYNEQFF. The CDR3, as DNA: TGTGCCAGCAGCTTATCTTTACAGATATTCTACAATGAGCAGTTCTTC.

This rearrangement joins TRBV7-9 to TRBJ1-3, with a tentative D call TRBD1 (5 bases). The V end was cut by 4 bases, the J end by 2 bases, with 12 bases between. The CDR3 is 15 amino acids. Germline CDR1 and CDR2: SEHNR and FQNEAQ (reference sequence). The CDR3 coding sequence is TGTGCCAGCAGCTCCTTGACAGAACCTGGAAACACCATATATTTT. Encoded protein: CASSSLTEPGNTIYF.

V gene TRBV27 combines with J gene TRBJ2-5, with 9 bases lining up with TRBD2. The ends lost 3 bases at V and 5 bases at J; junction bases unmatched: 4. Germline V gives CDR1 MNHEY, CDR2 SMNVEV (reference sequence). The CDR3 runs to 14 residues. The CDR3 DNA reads TGTGCCAGCAGTTTGGCGGGGGGGCGGGAGACCCAGTACTTC. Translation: CASSLAGGRETQYF.

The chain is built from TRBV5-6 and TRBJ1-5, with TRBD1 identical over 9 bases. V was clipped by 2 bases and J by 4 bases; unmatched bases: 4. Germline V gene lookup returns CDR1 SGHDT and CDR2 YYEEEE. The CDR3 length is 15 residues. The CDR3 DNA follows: TGTGCCAGCAGCTTCGGGACAGGGCGAAATCAGCCCCAGCATTTT. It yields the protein CASSFGTGRNQPQHF. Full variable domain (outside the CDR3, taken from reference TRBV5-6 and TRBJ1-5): DAGVTQSPTHLIKTRGQQVTLRCSPKSGHDTVSWYQQALGQGPQFIFQYYEEEERQRGNFPDRFSGHQFPNYSSELNVNALLLGDSALYLCASSFGTGRNQPQHFGDGTRLSIL.

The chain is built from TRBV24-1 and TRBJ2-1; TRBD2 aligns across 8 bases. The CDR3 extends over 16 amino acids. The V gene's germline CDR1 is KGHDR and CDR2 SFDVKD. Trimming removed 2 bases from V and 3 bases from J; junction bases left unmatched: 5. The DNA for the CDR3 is TGTGCCACCAGTGATTCGCGGGGGGCCGACTACAATGAGCAGTTCTTC. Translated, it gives CATSDSRGADYNEQFF.

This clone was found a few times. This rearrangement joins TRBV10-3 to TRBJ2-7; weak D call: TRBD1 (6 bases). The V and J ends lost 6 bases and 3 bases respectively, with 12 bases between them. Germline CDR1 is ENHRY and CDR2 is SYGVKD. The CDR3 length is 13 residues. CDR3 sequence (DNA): TGTGCCATCAGGCAAACAGGGAACTACGAGCAGTACTTC. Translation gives CAIRQTGNYEQYF.